One T cell receptor (beta chain) is described in this entry. The target antigen is unknown. This record belongs to a study of chemoradiotherapy in HPV16-positive cancers. Study-level information: Candidate HPV-specific clones and shared TCR motifs came from two HPV16-positive patients.

Repertoires were generated with immunoSEQ multiplex PCR, while TCRdb's copy carries only in-frame clones and drops some. The sample lists more than 30,000 clones, about nine tenths seen once, with 2.5% to 3.5% in the top ten. Study-level points and caveats: Non-HPV-specific T cells did not expand in tumors during treatment, whereas candidate HPV-specific clones and E7-related motifs did. Only a couple of HPV16-positive patients supplied the functional HPV-specificity definition. Better recurrence-free survival went with HPV-responsive T-cell expansion in HPV16-positive patients.

This sequence was found in a human donor with HPV-associated anogenital cancer. The sequencing here drew on blood, taken from a patient who underwent chemoradiotherapy.

This CDR3 reads CASSGQGAMSYGYTF. The CDR3 bases are TGCGCCAGCAGCGGACAGGGGGCGATGAGCTATGGCTACACCTTC. This rearrangement joins TRBV5-1 to TRBJ1-2; TRBD1 agrees at 11 bases. The germline CDR1 and CDR2 sequences are SGHRS and YFSETQ. The CDR3 loop spans 15 amino acids. V was clipped by 4 bases and J by 4 bases; unmatched bases: 6.